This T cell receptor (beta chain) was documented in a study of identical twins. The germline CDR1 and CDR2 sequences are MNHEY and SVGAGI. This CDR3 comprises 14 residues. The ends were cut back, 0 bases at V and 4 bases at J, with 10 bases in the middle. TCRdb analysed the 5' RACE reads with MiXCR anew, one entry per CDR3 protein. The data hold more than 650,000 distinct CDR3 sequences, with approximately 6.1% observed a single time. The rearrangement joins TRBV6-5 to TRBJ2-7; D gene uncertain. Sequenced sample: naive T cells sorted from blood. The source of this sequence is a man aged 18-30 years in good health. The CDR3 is CASSYSIGYYEQYF. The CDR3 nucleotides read TGTGCCAGCAGTTACTCGATCGGGTATTACGAGCAGTACTTC.